Listed here are 5 T cell receptor beta chains from one sample, sequenced in a study of cytomegalovirus exposure and HLA in healthy donors. The PCR made use of 60 Vbeta and 13 Jbeta primers. Sequencing was performed with immunoSEQ multiplex PCR; in TCRdb, only in-frame clones are kept and a portion is missing. The sample lists some 100,000 clones, 65% to 80% seen once, with about 4% in the top ten. The material sequenced was PBMCs. The receptors here all came from a woman between 50 and 59 years old in good health and CMV-seropositive.

The chain employs TRBV27 and TRBJ2-7; 8 bases map to TRBD2. The junction had 8 bases not matched to a gene; V was cut back by 5 bases and J by 5 bases. CDR1 MNHEY and CDR2 SMNVEV come from the germline V gene (reference sequence). This CDR3 spans 14 amino acids. In DNA, the CDR3 is TGTGCCAGCAGTCTTCGGGGGGGGGCTAACGAGCAGTACTTC. Its protein is CASSLRGGANEQYF.

J is TRBJ2-1 and V is TRBV9; 9 bases are shared with TRBD2. This CDR3 has 16 amino acids. The germline V gene has CDR1 SGDLS and CDR2 YYNGEE. The V gene end was trimmed by 3 bases and the J gene end by 4 bases; junction bases not matched to a gene: 8. The CDR3 DNA reads as TGTGCCAGCAGCGGCGGTTCTAGCGGGACGTACAATGAGCAGTTCTTC. This gives the protein CASSGGSSGTYNEQFF.

The rearrangement links TRBV10-3 to TRBJ2-1, with a tentative D call TRBD2 (6 bases). Trimming shortened V by 3 bases and J by 6 bases, and 12 bases separated the two germline ends. Per germline, CDR1 ENHRY and CDR2 SYGVKD. The CDR3 has 14 residues. In DNA form, the CDR3 reads TGTGCCATCAGTGATACGGGAGCAAGCAATGAGCAGTTCTTC. This translates into CAISDTGASNEQFF.

The chain couples TRBV13 to TRBJ1-4; 11 nucleotides match TRBD1. The CDR3 consists of 15 residues. Trimming took 5 bases from V and 7 from J; bases not matched to a gene: 6. Germline assignment: CDR1 PRHDT and CDR2 FYEKMQ (reference sequence). The CDR3 sequence is CASSPRDRGFEKLFF. CDR3 bases: TGTGCCAGCAGCCCTAGGGACAGGGGGTTTGAAAAACTGTTTTTT.

The genes are TRBV7-8 and TRBJ2-1, with D perhaps matching TRBD2 (5 bases). Deletions cut 4 bases from V and 7 bases from J, with 20 bases between. There are 16 residues in the CDR3. CDR1 is SGHVS and CDR2 is FQNEAQ in the germline V gene. CDR3 amino acids: CASSYGRGRAANEQFF. The CDR3 DNA reads TGTGCCAGCAGCTACGGAAGAGGGAGAGCCGCGAATGAGCAGTTCTTC.